This is a list of T cell receptor beta chains from one sample in a study of cytomegalovirus exposure and HLA in healthy donors. TCRdb keeps only in-frame clones here, not all; method: immunoSEQ multiplex PCR. The table lists roughly 170,000 clones, around 74% of them singletons. The sequenced sample consisted of PBMCs. These TCRs come from a female donor in good health and CMV-seronegative. CDR3s include the opening cysteine and the closing phenylalanine or tryptophan. A D gene is named only where the DNA matches it firmly. Size is omitted from some rows. Given values are once, few, many or a class for expanded clones.

NA	TRBD2	TRBV13	TRBJ2-7	TGTGCCAGCAGCTTAGTCCATCTCCGGGGGACTAGCGGGAGCTACGAGCAGTACTTC	CASSLVHLRGTSGSYEQYF
NA	NA	TRBV7-9	TRBJ1-2	TGTGCCAGCAGTTCAAGACTCGGCTACACCTTC	CASSSRLGYTF
NA	NA	TRBV30	TRBJ1-1	TGTGCCTGGGAAGACAAGAACACTGAAGCTTTCTTT	CAWEDKNTEAFF
NA	NA	TRBV5-5	TRBJ1-6	TGTGCCAGCAGCTTGCAACAGGGTTCCTCACCCCTCCACTTT	CASSLQQGSSPLHF
NA	NA	TRBV30	TRBJ2-3	TGTGCCTGGAGTAAAGGACAGATTTACACAGATACGCAGTATTTT	CAWSKGQIYTDTQYF
NA	NA	TRBV7-6	TRBJ2-7	TGTGCCAGCAGCCCCTCCTGGGAGGACGAGCAGTACTTC	CASSPSWEDEQYF
NA	TRBD2	TRBV15	TRBJ2-2	TGTGCCACCAGCAGAGATCCCACTAGCGGGAGCGGCGGGGAGCTGTTTTTT	CATSRDPTSGSGGELFF
NA	TRBD1	TRBV2	TRBJ1-1	TGTGCCAGCAGAGGGACAGGGGGCCGGGCTGAAGCTTTCTTT	CASRGTGGRAEAFF
NA	NA	TRBV29-1	TRBJ2-5	TGCAGCGTGCACACAACACGGGGGCAAGAGACCCAGTACTTC	CSVHTTRGQETQYF
NA	TRBD1	TRBV6-5	TRBJ1-1	TGTGCCAGCAGAACCGGGACAGGGGTTACTGAAGCTTTCTTT	CASRTGTGVTEAFF
NA	NA	TRBV18	TRBJ1-5	TGTGCCAGCTCACCGGAGCGGGATCAGCCCCAGCATTTT	CASSPERDQPQHF
NA	TRBD1	TRBV6-5	TRBJ2-7	TGTGCCAGCAGTTACACCGGGACAGGAGGTACCGAGCAGTACTTC	CASSYTGTGGTEQYF
NA	TRBD2	TRBV4-3	TRBJ2-3	TGCGCCAGCAGCCAAGCGGGTAGCGGGAGGCGTAGCACAGATACGCAGTATTTT	CASSQAGSGRRSTDTQYF
NA	NA	TRBV28	TRBJ1-1	TGTGCCAGCAGTTCGGGGTTCGAAGCTTTCTTT	CASSSGFEAFF
NA	NA	TRBV7-9	TRBJ2-5	TGTGCCAGCAGCTTCGGGGAATACCAAGAGACCCAGTACTTC	CASSFGEYQETQYF
NA	NA	TRBV5-5	TRBJ2-7	TGTGCCAGCAGCTTGACAGGGAACTACGAGCAGTACTTC	CASSLTGNYEQYF
few	NA	TRBV6-5	TRBJ2-2	TGTGCCAGCAGTTACTACAAATTGAACGGGGAGCTGTTTTTT	CASSYYKLNGELFF
NA	TRBD2	TRBV4-1	TRBJ2-1	TGCGCCAGCAGCCAAGTCGTAGGCCGGGGGAGGGCCCCCTACAATGAGCAGTTCTTC	CASSQVVGRGRAPYNEQFF
NA	TRBD2	TRBV19	TRBJ2-1	TGTGCCAGTACCCCTAGCGGGAGCCTCTACAATGAGCAGTTCTTC	CASTPSGSLYNEQFF
NA	NA	TRBV6-6	TRBJ2-3	TGTGCCAGTAGAGCCCGGGGATCGACAGATACGCAGTATTTT	CASRARGSTDTQYF
NA	TRBD1	TRBV27	TRBJ1-1	TGTGCCAGCAGTCAACAGGGGGCTACCACTGAAGCTTTCTTT	CASSQQGATTEAFF
NA	NA	TRBV28	TRBJ2-7	TGTGCCAGCAGTTTATACACAGGAGCCTCCTACGAGCAGTACTTC	CASSLYTGASYEQYF
NA	TRBD1	TRBV7-9	TRBJ2-3	TGTGCCAGCAGCTGGGAAAGGACAGGGACCGGCACAGATACGCAGTATTTT	CASSWERTGTGTDTQYF
NA	NA	TRBV11-2	TRBJ2-7	TGTGCCAGCAGCAGCGACTCCTACTCCTACGAGCAGTACTTC	CASSSDSYSYEQYF
NA	TRBD2	TRBV6-4	TRBJ2-3	TGTGCCAGCAGTGACCGAGCGGGGGGCACAGATACGCAGTATTTT	CASSDRAGGTDTQYF
NA	NA	TRBV29-1	TRBJ2-1	TGCAGCATCGGGACGGGGGACCACAATGAGCAGTTCTTC	CSIGTGDHNEQFF
NA	NA	TRBV5-6	TRBJ1-2	TGTGCCAGCAGCTTGCGGTTGCCTAATCTCTCTAGTGGCTACACCTTC	CASSLRLPNLSSGYTF
NA	TRBD1	TRBV27	TRBJ2-7	TGTGCCAGCAGTTTATCGCGGACAGGGAACTCCTACGAGCAGTACTTC	CASSLSRTGNSYEQYF
few	NA	TRBV5-1	TRBJ1-1	TGCGCCAGCAGCTTGGGCAGGGTGAACACTGAAGCTTTCTTT	CASSLGRVNTEAFF
NA	TRBD2	TRBV18	TRBJ2-7	TGTGCCAGCTCACCACCGGTCCGGGGGGGAGACGAGCAGTACTTC	CASSPPVRGGDEQYF
NA	TRBD1	TRBV27	TRBJ1-2	TGTGCCAGCACTACGACAGGGACCTATGGCTACACCTTC	CASTTTGTYGYTF
NA	TRBD2	TRBV10-1	TRBJ2-7	TGCGCCAGCAGTGAGTCGACGGGACTAGCGGGAGGGCCAGAGTGCACCGAGCAGTACTTC	CASSESTGLAGGPECTEQYF
NA	TRBD2	TRBV7-2	TRBJ2-1	TGTGCCAGCAGCCCCGCCATTGGGCTAGCGGGAGGCAATGAGCAGTTCTTC	CASSPAIGLAGGNEQFF
NA	TRBD1	TRBV12-5	TRBJ1-5	TGTGCTAGTGGTTTGGTAGGACAGGGGGAGGATCAGCCCCAGCATTTT	CASGLVGQGEDQPQHF
NA	NA	TRBV14	TRBJ1-6	TGTGCCAGCAGCCAAATCGGTGCTTGGGGCCCATTTTCACCCCTCCACTTT	CASSQIGAWGPFSPLHF
NA	TRBD1	TRBV19	TRBJ1-3	TGTGCCAGTAGCGGATCCTATGCGACAGGGTCTGGAAACACCATATATTTT	CASSGSYATGSGNTIYF
NA	NA	TRBV19	TRBJ1-6	TGTGCCAGTAGTATTACGGGCAGGGGCGGCGGGAATTCACCCCTCCACTTT	CASSITGRGGGNSPLHF
once	NA	TRBV2	TRBJ2-5	TGTGCCAGCGCACAGGGTGGGGAAGAGACCCAGTACTTC	CASAQGGEETQYF
NA	TRBD1	TRBV14	TRBJ2-7	TGTGCCAGCAGCCAAGATCTGAGACAGGGATCAATGGCTTCCTACGAGCAGTACTTC	CASSQDLRQGSMASYEQYF
NA	NA	TRBV4-3	TRBJ2-1	TGCGCCAGCAGCCAAGATGGGCTAGCGAGGCCCTACAATGAGCAGTTCTTC	CASSQDGLARPYNEQFF
NA	TRBD2	TRBV19	TRBJ2-5	TGTGCCAGTAGTATATCCCCGCGGGGCCGCGGGGGAGAGACCCAGTACTTC	CASSISPRGRGGETQYF
NA	NA	TRBV11-1	TRBJ2-3	TGTGCCAGCAGCGCCCAGGTCACTAGCACAGATACGCAGTATTTT	CASSAQVTSTDTQYF
NA	TRBD2	TRBV7-2	TRBJ2-7	TGTGCCAGCAGCGCGGGAGGGCGCGAGCAGTACTTC	CASSAGGREQYF
NA	TRBD1	TRBV9	TRBJ2-1	TGTGCCAGCAGCGTAACAGGGGTCACTGAGCAGTTCTTC	CASSVTGVTEQFF
NA	NA	TRBV7-9	TRBJ2-7	TGTGCCAGCAGCTCGGGCAGGACAACCTACGAGCAGTACTTC	CASSSGRTTYEQYF
NA	TRBD1	TRBV13	TRBJ2-7	TGTGCCAGCAGCCCGGCCGGGACAGGGGGGCACTACGAGCAGTACTTC	CASSPAGTGGHYEQYF
NA	NA	TRBV7-2	TRBJ2-6	TGTGCCAGCAGCTTAGGACACGGTCCCCTCTCTGGGGCCAACGTCCTGACTTTC	CASSLGHGPLSGANVLTF
NA	NA	TRBV29-1	TRBJ1-2	TGCAGCGTTAACAGCAACTATGGCTACACCTTC	CSVNSNYGYTF
NA	TRBD2	TRBV18	TRBJ2-7	TGTGCCAGCTCATCCGGGACTAGCGTTTCCTACGAGCAGTACTTC	CASSSGTSVSYEQYF
few	NA	TRBV2	TRBJ1-2	TGTGCCAGCAGTGAAGCGCACAGGGTAGGGAACCATGCCTACACCTTC	CASSEAHRVGNHAYTF
few	NA	TRBV25-1	TRBJ2-3	TGTGCCAGCACCCTCCCCTCGACAGTGACGCTCACAGATACGCAGTATTTT	CASTLPSTVTLTDTQYF
NA	TRBD2	TRBV5-1	TRBJ2-2	TGCGCCAGCAGCTCCGCTAGCGGGCCCAACACCGGGGAGCTGTTTTTT	CASSSASGPNTGELFF